This entry concerns a single T cell receptor (beta chain). The antigen remains unidentified. The data are from a study of shared clonotypes between healthy human individuals. Data came from immunoSEQ multiplex PCR; TCRdb stores just in-frame clones and leaves some out. Here the sample spans some 2.3 million clones, about 92% being singletons. Overall study results and limits: Represented diversity, genetic and exposure-history alike, was limited by few donors.

Trimming shortened V by 0 bases and J by 0 bases, and 12 bases separated the two germline ends. The CDR3 extends over 17 amino acids. Germline V gene sequence: CDR1 KGHSH, CDR2 LQKENI. Sequenced: naive CD4+ T cells from PBMCs. This sample's subset: CD45RA+ positively selected. The clonotype originates from a man between 18 and 35 years old in good health. Some clones in this sample may be carry-over from other donors' samples. The chain links TRBV18 to TRBJ1-3; D gene ambiguous. The chain's CDR3 is CASSPPLGSASGNTIYF. CDR3 nucleotide sequence: TGTGCCAGCTCACCACCGCTGGGTTCAGCCTCTGGAAACACCATATATTTT.